The present T cell receptor (beta chain) was sequenced within a study of read filtering for tumor transcriptome and immune sequencing. Study-level findings and limits: The CD138-negative fraction was mixed bone marrow immune cells, not pure T cells. Single-read clonotypes: roughly 80% of IR-seq clonotypes (around 3.4% of reads), around three quarters of RNA-seq clonotypes (roughly 43% of reads).

Molecular barcoded adaptors covering alpha/delta and beta/gamma chains were used on roughly 400 ng RNA. TCRdb redid the calling of the reads with MiXCR, one entry per CDR3 protein. Here the sample spans 45,000 to 55,000 distinct CDR3 sequences, around 19% being singletons. This clonotype was seen ten or more times. Its antigen is still unknown. The CDR3 consists of 16 residues. Germline CDR1 reads SGHTA; CDR2 reads FQGNSA. V was clipped by 3 bases and J by 1 base, with 13 bases between them. The rearrangement uses TRBV7-2 and TRBJ1-5; D remains unclear. Sequencing used a population of CD138-negative cells sorted from bone marrow. The TCR comes from a donor over 35 with multiple myeloma. CDR3 residues: CASSLSGDPSNQPQHF. The CDR3 region has the DNA TGTGCCAGCAGCTTGTCGGGCGATCCGAGCAATCAGCCCCAGCATTTT.